Sequencing of this TCR beta chain was carried out in a study of blood T cell repertoires in COVID-19. Across the study: In each case, the material was cDNA or gDNA derived from T cells, B-cell-depleted T cells, or PBMCs.

Per the authors' pipeline: The authors estimated nucleated cell counts from reference gene primer amplification. Only in-frame clones appear in the TCRdb table, and some are missing; sequencing was by immunoSEQ multiplex PCR. The V and J calls and the clone size are those of that table, but D and trimming were determined from the DNA. The sample shows under 250,000 clones, 80% to 90% of them seen only once. The V gene's germline CDR1 is PRHDT and CDR2 FYEKMQ (reference sequence). V gave up 2 bases and J gave up 9 bases; unmatched junction bases: 4. CDR3 length: 12 amino acids. The sequenced sample consisted of PBMCs or T cells enriched from blood (not recorded which). The rearrangement uses TRBV13 and TRBJ2-7; 7 bases map to TRBD1. The TCR was taken from a young woman in a cohort exposed to, infected with or recovered from COVID-19 (not recorded which). The CDR3 reads CASSLRGPGQYF. The CDR3 nucleotides read TGTGCCAGCAGCTTAAGGGGGCCAGGGCAGTACTTC.